The clone carrying this T cell receptor (beta chain) came up once. Original processing notes: Nucleated cell number was recorded as an estimate derived from reference gene primer amplification. Method: immunoSEQ multiplex PCR; TCRdb's copy keeps in-frame clones and lacks some. V, J and clone size reflect that table, while D and trimming were determined from the DNA. This sample has around 190,000 clones, with approximately 80% found just once. The data stem from a study of blood T cell repertoires in COVID-19. The overall study: Some COVID-19 samples were acute and others convalescent; all came from the United States, Italy and Spain.

From germline, CDR1 is DFQATT and CDR2 SNEGSKA (reference sequence). V lost 3 bases and J lost 0, with 2 bases in between. There are 11 residues in the CDR3. The receptor was isolated from a human donor in a cohort sampled during active COVID-19. The sequenced sample consisted of peripheral blood. The chain is built from TRBV20-1 and TRBJ1-1, with D hard to call. The CDR3 coding sequence is TGCAGTGCTAGCATGAACACTGAAGCTTTCTTT. Its translation is CSASMNTEAFF.